These 15 T cell receptor beta chains were sequenced from one sample in a study of T cells in Graves' hyperthyroidism and ophthalmopathy. The CDR3 regions of TCR beta were amplified from RNA transcripts. Initially, a first-round RT-PCR of the TCR CDR3 employed the HTBI primer set. TCRdb fed the multiplex PCR reads into MiXCR, producing one record per CDR3 protein. There are hundreds of thousands of distinct CDR3 sequences in the sample; around 38% occur only once, and around 10% lies in the top ten. Input material: blood. Receptors were obtained from a man younger than 35 with Graves' hyperthyroidism.

The table lists this clonotype with many counts. The chain employs TRBV2 and TRBJ1-6; 7 nucleotides align to TRBD1. After removal of 5 bases from V and 10 bases from J, the junction contained 8 bases not matched to a gene. The length of the CDR3 is 14 residues. From germline, CDR1 is SNHLY and CDR2 FYNNEI. CDR3 nucleotides: TGTGCCAGCAGTCTTACCACAGGGGAATCACCCCTCCACTTT. The encoded protein is CASSLTTGESPLHF.

The rearrangement uses TRBV10-3 and TRBJ2-6; D uncertain. Germline V lookup: CDR1 ENHRY, CDR2 SYGVKD. The germline V and J ends were trimmed by 11 bases and 4 bases, with 12 bases remaining between them. The CDR3 loop spans 13 amino acids. CDR3 protein: CASEDLGANVLTF. The CDR3 DNA reads as TGTGCCTCTGAGGACCTCGGGGCCAACGTCCTGACTTTC.

With regard to this clonotype: With a much larger clone just one base away, this may be a read error. This sequence joins TRBV7-9 and TRBJ2-2; possibly TRBD1 or TRBD2 for D (5 bases each). Germline V gene data show CDR1 as SEHNR and CDR2 as FQNEAQ (reference sequence). The CDR3 has 13 amino acids. Here the CDR3 reads CVSSGTYTGELFF. The CDR3 DNA sequence: TGTGTCAGCTCCGGGACCTACACCGGGGAGCTGTTTTTT. Based on the CDR3 plus reference TRBV7-9 and TRBJ2-2, the full variable domain is DTGVSQNPRHKITKRGQNVTFRCDPISEHNRLYWYRQTLGQGPEFLTYFQNEAQLEKSRLLSDRFSAERPKGSFSTLEIQRTEQGDSAMYLCVSSGTYTGELFFGEGSRLTVL.

The gene calls are TRBV9 and TRBJ2-2; 8 bases are shared with TRBD1. This CDR3 has 15 residues. CDR1 and CDR2 from the germline V gene are SGDLS and YYNGEE. Trimming removed 4 bases from V and 4 bases from J; junction bases left unmatched: 6. The chain's CDR3 is CASSPPGQVTGELFF. Written as DNA, the CDR3 is TGTGCCAGCAGCCCCCCGGGACAGGTCACCGGGGAGCTGTTTTTT.

This clonotype occurred a few times. The V and J genes are TRBV6-9 and TRBJ2-7, with 8 bases fitting TRBD1. The CDR3 runs to 15 residues. After removal of 3 bases from V and 0 bases from J, the junction contained 4 bases not matched to a gene. CDR1 is MNHGY and CDR2 is SVAAGI in the germline V gene. The chain's CDR3 is CASSYHRGSSYEQYF. The DNA for the CDR3 is TGTGCCAGCAGTTACCACAGGGGGAGCTCCTACGAGCAGTACTTC.

This clonotype has only a few counts. The rearrangement joins TRBV5-6 to TRBJ1-6, with TRBD1 identical over 7 bases. The CDR3 is made up of 15 amino acids. Germline V gene lookup returns CDR1 SGHDT and CDR2 YYEEEE. Trimming at V came to 3 bases and at J to 7 bases, leaving 7 bases not matched to a gene. CDR3 region: CASSSIDRDNSPLHF. The CDR3, as DNA: TGTGCCAGCAGCTCTATCGACAGGGACAATTCACCCCTCCACTTT.

The chain joins TRBV10-3 to TRBJ1-4; D gene ambiguous. The V end lost 0 bases, the J end lost 5 bases, and 10 bases lay between the germline ends. There are 15 residues in the CDR3. Germline V gene sequence: CDR1 ENHRY, CDR2 SYGVKD. CDR3 in DNA: TGTGCCATCAGTGAGTCTTGGGAGATAAATGAAAAACTGTTTTTT. Its protein is CAISESWEINEKLFF.

In its sample, this clonotype was seen many times. The chain recombines TRBV5-1 with TRBJ1-1; D unclear. Germline V gene data show CDR1 as SGHRS and CDR2 as YFSETQ. The CDR3 extends over 13 amino acids. Trimming stripped 0 bases from V and 3 bases from J, with 6 bases between. Written as DNA, the CDR3 is TGCGCCAGCAGCTTGGAGTGGGACACTGAAGCTTTCTTT. This codes for CASSLEWDTEAFF.

With regard to this clonotype: With a much larger clone just one base away, this may be a read error. Given the absence of the conserved phenylalanine or tryptophan at the CDR3 end, a read error is likely. The chain joins TRBV29-1 to TRBJ2-5, with TRBD1 as a possible D gene (6 bases). V lost 7 bases and J lost 2, with 14 bases in between. Looked up from germline, CDR1 is SQVTM and CDR2 is ANQGSEA. This CDR3 is built from 13 residues. The CDR3 DNA follows: TGCAGCGAATTGACAGGCCAACAAGAGACCCAGTACATC. Protein: CSELTGQQETQYI.

This clonotype was counted between two and nine times. The rearrangement uses TRBV12-3 or TRBV12-4 and TRBJ2-7; D uncertain. The germline V and J ends were trimmed by 2 bases and 1 base, with 6 bases remaining between them. This CDR3 region has 13 residues. The CDR3, as DNA: TGTGCCAGCAGTTTACTCAGATCCTACGAGCAGTACTTC. Translating gives CASSLLRSYEQYF.

The genes are TRBV2 and TRBJ1-6, with TRBD1 matching over 10 bases. The CDR3 spans 18 residues. The V segment lost 3 bases and the J segment 6 bases; nucleotides outside the gene matches: 11. From germline, CDR1 is SNHLY and CDR2 FYNNEI. In DNA form, the CDR3 reads TGTGCCAGCAGTGACTCCGTGGACAGGGGGGATTCTAATTCACCCCTCCACTTT. This encodes CASSDSVDRGDSNSPLHF.

The chain combines TRBV24-1 with TRBJ2-5; D not certain. CDR3 length equals 12 residues. Germline assignment: CDR1 KGHDR and CDR2 SFDVKD. The germline V and J ends were trimmed by 7 bases and 5 bases, with 10 bases remaining between them. CDR3 in amino acids: CATSPDGETQYF. The CDR3, as DNA: TGTGCCACCAGCCCGGACGGGGAGACCCAGTACTTC.

This clonotype was counted between two and nine times. This chain links TRBV12-3 or TRBV12-4 with TRBJ1-2; D may be TRBD1 (6 bases). Trimming shortened V by 1 base and J by 3 bases, and 12 bases separated the two germline ends. The CDR3 extends over 15 amino acids. CDR3 protein: CASSLGGGLYYGYTF. CDR3 DNA sequence: TGTGCCAGCAGTTTAGGTGGGGGGCTTTACTATGGCTACACCTTC.

This chain connects TRBV6-5 to TRBJ1-5; D is possibly TRBD1 (5 bases). The germline V gene has CDR1 MNHEY and CDR2 SVGAGI. The CDR3 is 15 residues long. V shed 5 bases and J shed 6 bases, with 17 bases lying between them. The CDR3, as DNA: TGTGCCAGCAGTCCCGGGACTCTGGAGGGTCAGCCCCAGCATTTT. It codes for CASSPGTLEGQPQHF.

This chain links TRBV7-9 with TRBJ1-4; D may be TRBD1 (5 bases). There are 15 residues in the CDR3. Trimming took 8 bases from V and 8 from J, leaving 21 bases between them. The germline gives CDR1 SEHNR, CDR2 FQNEAQ (reference sequence). CDR3 sequence reads: CASRYGDGREEKLFF. The CDR3 region has the DNA TGTGCCAGCCGCTACGGGGACGGTCGAGAGGAAAAACTGTTTTTT.